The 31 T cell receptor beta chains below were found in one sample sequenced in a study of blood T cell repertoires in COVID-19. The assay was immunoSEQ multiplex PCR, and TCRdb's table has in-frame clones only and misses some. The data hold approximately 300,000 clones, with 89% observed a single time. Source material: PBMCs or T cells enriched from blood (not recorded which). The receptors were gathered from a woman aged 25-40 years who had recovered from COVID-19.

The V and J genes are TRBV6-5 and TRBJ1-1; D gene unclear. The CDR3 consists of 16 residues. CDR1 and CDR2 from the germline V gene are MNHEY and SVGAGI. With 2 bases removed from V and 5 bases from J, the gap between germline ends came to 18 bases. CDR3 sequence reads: CASSYLPTMTGTEAFF. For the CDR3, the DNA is TGTGCCAGCAGTTACCTTCCAACGATGACGGGGACTGAAGCTTTCTTT.

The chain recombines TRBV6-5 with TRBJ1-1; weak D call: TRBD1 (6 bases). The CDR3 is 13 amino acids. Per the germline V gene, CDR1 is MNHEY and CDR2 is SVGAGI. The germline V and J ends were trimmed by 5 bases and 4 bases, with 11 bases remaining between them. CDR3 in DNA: TGTGCCAGCAGTCGGGGAGGGGGCACTGAAGCTTTCTTT. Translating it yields CASSRGGGTEAFF.

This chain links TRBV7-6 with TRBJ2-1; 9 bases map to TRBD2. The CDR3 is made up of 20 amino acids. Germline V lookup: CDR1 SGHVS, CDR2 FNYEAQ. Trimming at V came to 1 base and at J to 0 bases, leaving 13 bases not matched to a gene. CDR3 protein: CASSLGHRFAGGGSYNEQFF. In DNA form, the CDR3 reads TGTGCCAGCAGCTTAGGACATCGGTTCGCGGGAGGGGGCTCCTACAATGAGCAGTTCTTC.

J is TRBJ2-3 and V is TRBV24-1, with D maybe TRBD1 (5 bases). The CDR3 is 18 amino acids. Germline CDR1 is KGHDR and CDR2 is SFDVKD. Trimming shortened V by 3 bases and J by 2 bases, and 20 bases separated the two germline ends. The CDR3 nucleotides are TGTGCCACCAGTGATCCCACCAGCCAGACAGACTTCACAGATACGCAGTATTTT. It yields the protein CATSDPTSQTDFTDTQYF.

CDR3 protein: CASSQSGLLRAAQPQHF. CDR3 bases: TGTGCCAGCAGTCAATCGGGACTCCTTAGAGCGGCTCAGCCCCAGCATTTT. The chain combines TRBV28 with TRBJ1-5, with D possibly being TRBD1 (5 bases). The CDR3 loop spans 17 amino acids. V was cut by 5 bases and J by 6 bases, with 23 bases left in between. Per germline, CDR1 MDHEN and CDR2 SYDVKM.

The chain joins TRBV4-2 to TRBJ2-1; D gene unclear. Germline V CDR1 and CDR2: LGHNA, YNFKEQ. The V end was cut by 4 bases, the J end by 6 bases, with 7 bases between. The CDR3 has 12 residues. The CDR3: CASSRLGNEQFF. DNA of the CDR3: TGTGCCAGCAGCCGCCTAGGCAATGAGCAGTTCTTC.

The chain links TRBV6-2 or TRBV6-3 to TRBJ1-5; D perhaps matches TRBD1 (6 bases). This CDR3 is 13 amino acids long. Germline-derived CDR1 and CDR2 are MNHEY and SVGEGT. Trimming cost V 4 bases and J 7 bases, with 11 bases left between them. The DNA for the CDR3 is TGTGCCAGCAGTTTCAGGGGTGCGCAGCCCCAGCATTTT. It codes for CASSFRGAQPQHF.

The DNA for the CDR3 is TGTGCCAGCAGCCCCAAGTCCCGGGGCACTGGGACTAGCGGGAGATCAAACAATGAGCAGTTCTTC. This codes for CASSPKSRGTGTSGRSNNEQFF. V usage is TRBV3-1 (or the pseudogene TRBV3-2) and J usage is TRBJ2-1, with 14 bases aligning to TRBD2. J was trimmed by 5 bases and V by 4 bases; bases with no gene match: 22. Germline assignment: CDR1 LGHDT and CDR2 YNNKEL (reference sequence). The CDR3 is 22 residues long.

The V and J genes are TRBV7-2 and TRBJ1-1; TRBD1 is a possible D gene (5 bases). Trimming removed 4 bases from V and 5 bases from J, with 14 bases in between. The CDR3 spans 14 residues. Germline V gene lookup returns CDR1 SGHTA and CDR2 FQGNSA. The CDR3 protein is CASSSRQRGTEAFF. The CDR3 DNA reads TGTGCCAGCAGCTCTCGACAGCGGGGAACTGAAGCTTTCTTT.

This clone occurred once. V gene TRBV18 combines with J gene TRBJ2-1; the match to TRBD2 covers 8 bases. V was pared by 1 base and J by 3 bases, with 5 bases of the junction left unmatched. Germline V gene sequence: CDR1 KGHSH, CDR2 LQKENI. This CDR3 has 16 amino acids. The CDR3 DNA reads TGTGCCAGCTCACCACGGGTCGGGAGGGACTACAATGAGCAGTTCTTC. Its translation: CASSPRVGRDYNEQFF.

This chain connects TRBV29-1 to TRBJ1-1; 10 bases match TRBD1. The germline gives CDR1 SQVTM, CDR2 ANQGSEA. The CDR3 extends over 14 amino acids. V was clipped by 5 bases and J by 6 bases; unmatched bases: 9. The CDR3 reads CSVSNRDRGAEAFF. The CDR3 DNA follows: TGCAGCGTTTCAAACCGGGACAGGGGCGCTGAAGCTTTCTTT.

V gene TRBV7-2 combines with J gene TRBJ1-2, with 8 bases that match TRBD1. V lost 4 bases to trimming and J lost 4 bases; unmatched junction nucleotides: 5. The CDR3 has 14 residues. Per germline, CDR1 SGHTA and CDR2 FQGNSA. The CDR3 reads CASSSGQVGYGYTF. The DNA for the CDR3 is TGTGCCAGCAGCTCGGGACAGGTCGGCTATGGCTACACCTTC. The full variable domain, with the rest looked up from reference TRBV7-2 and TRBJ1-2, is GAGVSQSPSNKVTEKGKDVELRCDPISGHTALYWYRQSLGQGLEFLIYFQGNSAPDKSGLPSDRFSAERTGGSVSTLTIQRTQQEDSAVYLCASSSGQVGYGYTFGSGTRLTVV.

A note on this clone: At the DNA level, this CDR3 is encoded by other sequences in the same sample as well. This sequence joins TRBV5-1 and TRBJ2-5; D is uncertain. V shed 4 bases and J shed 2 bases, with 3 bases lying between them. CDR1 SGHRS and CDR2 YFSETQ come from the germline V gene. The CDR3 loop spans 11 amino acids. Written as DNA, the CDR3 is TGCGCCAGCAGCCTACAAGAGACCCAGTACTTC. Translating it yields CASSLQETQYF.

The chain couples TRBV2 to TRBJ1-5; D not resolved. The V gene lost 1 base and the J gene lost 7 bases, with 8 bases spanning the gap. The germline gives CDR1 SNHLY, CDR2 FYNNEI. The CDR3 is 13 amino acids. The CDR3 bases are TGTGCCAGCAGTGAAGTCAGTAAACAGCCCCAGCATTTT. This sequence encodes CASSEVSKQPQHF.

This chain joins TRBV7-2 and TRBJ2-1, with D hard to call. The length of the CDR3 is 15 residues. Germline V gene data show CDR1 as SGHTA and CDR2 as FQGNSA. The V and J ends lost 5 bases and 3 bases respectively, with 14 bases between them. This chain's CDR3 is CASSPRGPHYNEQFF. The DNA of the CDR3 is TGTGCCAGCAGCCCACGAGGTCCCCACTACAATGAGCAGTTCTTC.

The CDR3 bases are TGTGCCAGCAGCTTACTCGGGGGAGGCTCCTACAATGAGCAGTTCTTC. Translated: CASSLLGGGSYNEQFF. The chain recombines TRBV7-2 with TRBJ2-1; D perhaps matches TRBD2 (6 bases). The CDR3 is 16 amino acids. V was clipped by 2 bases and J by 0 bases, with 11 bases between them. Germline V CDR1 and CDR2: SGHTA, FQGNSA.

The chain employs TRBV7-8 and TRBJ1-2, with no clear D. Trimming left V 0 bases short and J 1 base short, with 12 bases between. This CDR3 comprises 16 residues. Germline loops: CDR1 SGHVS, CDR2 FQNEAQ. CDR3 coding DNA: TGTGCCAGCAGCTTAGCGCGGAACTATGTTAACTATGGCTACACCTTC. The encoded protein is CASSLARNYVNYGYTF.

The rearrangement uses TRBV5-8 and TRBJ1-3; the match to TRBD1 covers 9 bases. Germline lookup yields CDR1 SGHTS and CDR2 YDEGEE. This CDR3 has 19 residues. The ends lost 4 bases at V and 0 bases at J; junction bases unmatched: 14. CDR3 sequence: CASSQKWDRAPRSGNTIYF. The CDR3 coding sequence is TGTGCCAGCAGCCAAAAATGGGACAGGGCCCCTCGCTCTGGAAACACCATATATTTT.

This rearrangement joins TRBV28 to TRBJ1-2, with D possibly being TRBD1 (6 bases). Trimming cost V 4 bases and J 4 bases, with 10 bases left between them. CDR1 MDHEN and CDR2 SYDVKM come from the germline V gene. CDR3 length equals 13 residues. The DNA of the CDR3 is TGTGCCAGCAGTTCCGGACAGAGCTATGGCTACACCTTC. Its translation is CASSSGQSYGYTF.

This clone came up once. The CDR3 DNA follows: TGTGCCAGCAGCCAAGAAGGACAGATTGGGAATCAGCCCCAGCATTTT. As protein: CASSQEGQIGNQPQHF. The chain couples TRBV4-2 to TRBJ1-5, with D perhaps matching TRBD1 (6 bases). With 0 bases removed from V and 4 bases from J, the gap between germline ends came to 13 bases. The CDR3 loop spans 16 amino acids. Germline V gene sequence: CDR1 LGHNA, CDR2 YNFKEQ.

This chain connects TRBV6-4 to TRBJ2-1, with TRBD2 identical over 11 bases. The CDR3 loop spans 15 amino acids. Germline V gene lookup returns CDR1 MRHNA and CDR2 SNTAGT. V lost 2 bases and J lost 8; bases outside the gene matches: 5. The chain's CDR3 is CASSDTSGSPDEQFF. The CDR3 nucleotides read TGTGCCAGCAGTGACACTAGCGGGAGCCCGGATGAGCAGTTCTTC.

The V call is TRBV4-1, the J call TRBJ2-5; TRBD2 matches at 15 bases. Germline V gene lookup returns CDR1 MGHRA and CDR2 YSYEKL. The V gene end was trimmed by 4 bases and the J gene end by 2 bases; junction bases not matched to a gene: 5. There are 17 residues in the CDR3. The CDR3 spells CASSPWTSGREQETQYF. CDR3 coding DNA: TGCGCCAGCAGCCCCTGGACTAGCGGGAGGGAACAAGAGACCCAGTACTTC.

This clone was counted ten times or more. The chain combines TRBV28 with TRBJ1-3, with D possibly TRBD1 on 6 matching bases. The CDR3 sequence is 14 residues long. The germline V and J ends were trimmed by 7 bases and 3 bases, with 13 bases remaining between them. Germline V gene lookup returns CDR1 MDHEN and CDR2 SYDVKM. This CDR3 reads CASTMGGLGNTIYF. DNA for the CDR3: TGTGCCAGCACAATGGGGGGGCTTGGAAACACCATATATTTT.

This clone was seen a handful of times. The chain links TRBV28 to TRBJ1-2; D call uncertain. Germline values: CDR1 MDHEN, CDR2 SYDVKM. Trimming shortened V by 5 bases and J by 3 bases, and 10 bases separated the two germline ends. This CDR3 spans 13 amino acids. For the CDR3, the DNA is TGTGCCAGCAGTCCTCGGGGTGACTATGGCTACACCTTC. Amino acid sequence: CASSPRGDYGYTF.

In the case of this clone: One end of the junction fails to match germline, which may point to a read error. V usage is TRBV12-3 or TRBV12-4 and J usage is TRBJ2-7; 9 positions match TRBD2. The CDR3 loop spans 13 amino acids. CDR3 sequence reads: CASSLLAGGPLNF. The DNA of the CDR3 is TGTGCCAGCAGTTTACTCGCGGGAGGGCCCCTTAACTTC.

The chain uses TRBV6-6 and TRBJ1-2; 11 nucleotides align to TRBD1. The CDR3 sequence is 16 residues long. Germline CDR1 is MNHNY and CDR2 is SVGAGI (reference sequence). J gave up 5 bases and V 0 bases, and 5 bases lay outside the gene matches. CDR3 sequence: CASSYSTDRGRYGYTF. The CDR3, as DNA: TGTGCCAGCAGTTACTCAACGGACAGGGGGCGATATGGCTACACCTTC.

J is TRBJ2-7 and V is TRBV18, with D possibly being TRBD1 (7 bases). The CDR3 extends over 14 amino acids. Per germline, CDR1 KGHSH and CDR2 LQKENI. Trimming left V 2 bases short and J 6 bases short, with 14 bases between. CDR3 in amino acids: CASSPVPGGGEQYF. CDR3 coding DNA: TGTGCCAGCTCACCAGTGCCAGGGGGAGGCGAGCAGTACTTC.

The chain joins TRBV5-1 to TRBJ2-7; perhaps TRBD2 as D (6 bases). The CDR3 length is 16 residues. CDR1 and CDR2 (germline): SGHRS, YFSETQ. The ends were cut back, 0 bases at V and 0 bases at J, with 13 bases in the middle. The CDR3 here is CASSLGGGPTSYEQYF. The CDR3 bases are TGCGCCAGCAGCTTGGGGGGAGGCCCTACCTCCTACGAGCAGTACTTC.

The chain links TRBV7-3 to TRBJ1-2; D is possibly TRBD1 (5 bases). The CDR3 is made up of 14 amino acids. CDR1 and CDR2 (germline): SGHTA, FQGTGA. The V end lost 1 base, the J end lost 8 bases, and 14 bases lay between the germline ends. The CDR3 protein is CASSLMGQARGYTF. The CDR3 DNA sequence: TGTGCCAGCAGCTTAATGGGGCAGGCTAGGGGCTACACCTTC.

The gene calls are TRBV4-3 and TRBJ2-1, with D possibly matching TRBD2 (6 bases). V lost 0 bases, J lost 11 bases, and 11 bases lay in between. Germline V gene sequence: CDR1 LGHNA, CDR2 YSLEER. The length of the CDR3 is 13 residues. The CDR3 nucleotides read TGCGCCAGCAGCCAAGAATGGGACTCCAAGCAGTTCTTC. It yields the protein CASSQEWDSKQFF.

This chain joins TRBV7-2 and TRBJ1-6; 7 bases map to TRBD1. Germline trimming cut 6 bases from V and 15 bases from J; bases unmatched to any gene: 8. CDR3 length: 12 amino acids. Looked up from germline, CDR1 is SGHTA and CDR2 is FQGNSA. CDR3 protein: CASSWPGQYLHF. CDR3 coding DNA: TGTGCCAGCAGTTGGCCGGGACAGTACCTCCACTTT.